These T cell receptor beta chains were read from a single sample in a study of beta chain features in type 1 diabetes. Repertoires were generated with immunoSEQ multiplex PCR, while TCRdb's copy carries only in-frame clones and drops some. Of around 650,000 clones listed, over 10% are singletons. Material: naive CD4+ T cells from blood. The source is a man aged 25 to 40 with type 1 diabetes. The CDR3 runs from the conserved cysteine through the conserved F or W. D genes are given only for firm matches. The listing skips clone size in some rows; elsewhere it reads once, few, many or a size class.

V gene	clone size	J gene	D gene	CDR3 DNA	CDR3 protein
TRBV10-2	NA	TRBJ1-1	NA	TGCGCCAGCAGAGTAGGGGATACTGAAGCTTTCTTT	CASRVGDTEAFF
TRBV29-1	NA	TRBJ1-2	TRBD1	TGCAGCGTGGGGGACAGGGAGGGCTATGGCTACACCTTC	CSVGDREGYGYTF
TRBV9	NA	TRBJ1-3	NA	TGTGCCAGCAGCTCGGGACGAGGAAACACCATATATTTT	CASSSGRGNTIYF
TRBV7-9	NA	TRBJ1-2	TRBD1	TGTGCCAGCAGCTGGGGACAGGAACTGGGCTTC	CASSWGQELGF
TRBV11-1	NA	TRBJ1-1	NA	TGTGCCAGCAGCTTAGTGTTGAACACTGAAGCTTTCTTT	CASSLVLNTEAFF
TRBV27	few	TRBJ2-7	NA	TGTGCCAGCAGTCCTCTTCAACGGTCTAGCGAGCAGTACTTC	CASSPLQRSSEQYF
TRBV11-2	NA	TRBJ2-1	NA	TGTGCCAGCAGCGTGGACAGAGAGGCCTACAATGAGCAGTTCTTC	CASSVDREAYNEQFF
TRBV11-3	NA	TRBJ1-6	NA	TGTGCCAGCAGCTTAGAGAGTTCACCCCTCCACTTT	CASSLESSPLHF
TRBV2	NA	TRBJ2-1	TRBD1	TGTGCCATCGATGGTAACAGGGGGCGCAATGAGCAGTTCTTC	CAIDGNRGRNEQFF
TRBV7-2	few	TRBJ1-6	NA	TGTGCCTCCCAGGGAATGGGGGCTAGGAATTCACCCCTCCACTTT	CASQGMGARNSPLHF
TRBV28	few	TRBJ2-5	NA	TGTGCCAGCACCGTCGGGGGGCCAGAGACCCAGTACTTC	CASTVGGPETQYF
TRBV4-3	few	TRBJ2-2	NA	TGCGCCAGCAGCCAAGATTACGAGACCGGGGAGCTGTTTTTT	CASSQDYETGELFF
TRBV7-9	few	TRBJ1-1	NA	TGTGCCAGCACCTCGACCGAGACTTCGGTTTTCTTT	CASTSTETSVFF
TRBV18	NA	TRBJ1-4	NA	TGTGCCAGCTCACCACGGACGGCAACTAATGAAAAACTGTTTTTT	CASSPRTATNEKLFF
TRBV4-2	NA	TRBJ2-1	TRBD2	TGTGCCAGCAGCCAAGGAGGGGCGGGGGACGATGAGCAGTTCTTC	CASSQGGAGDDEQFF
TRBV18	few	TRBJ2-5	NA	TGTGCCAGCTCACCGATCCTTTCAGAGACCCAGTACTTC	CASSPILSETQYF
TRBV4-3	few	TRBJ2-7	NA	TGCGCCAGCAGCCAAGTCGCCAGGGCGGGAGAGCAGTACTTC	CASSQVARAGEQYF
TRBV7-2	NA	TRBJ1-2	NA	TGTGCCAGCAGCTTAGCGGCGGCGAACTATGGCTACACCTTC	CASSLAAANYGYTF
TRBV27	NA	TRBJ1-2	NA	TGTGCCAGCAGGGGGGCATATGGCTACACCTTC	CASRGAYGYTF
TRBV9	NA	TRBJ2-2	TRBD1	TGTGCCAGCAGCGTAGCGGGACAGGGGAACACCGGGGAGCTGTTTTTT	CASSVAGQGNTGELFF
TRBV5-1	NA	TRBJ1-2	NA	TGCGCCAGCAGACAGGATGACCATAACTATGGCTACACCTTC	CASRQDDHNYGYTF
TRBV5-6	NA	TRBJ2-6	TRBD1	TGTGCCAGCAGCGGGGACAGGAAACACTCTGGGGCCAACGTCCTGACTTTC	CASSGDRKHSGANVLTF
TRBV6-6	NA	TRBJ1-6	NA	TGTGCCAGCAGTGGCACGGGGTCTGGTAATTCACCCCTCCACTTT	CASSGTGSGNSPLHF
TRBV7-6	few	TRBJ1-5	NA	TGTGCCAGCAGCTTGACGGCAGGTCGAAATCAGCCCCAGCATTTT	CASSLTAGRNQPQHF
TRBV13	NA	TRBJ2-2	NA	TGTGCCAGCAGCTACAGGGGAGGGGAATTCGGCACCGGGGAGCTGTTTTTT	CASSYRGGEFGTGELFF
TRBV9	few	TRBJ2-7	TRBD2	TGTGCCAGCAGCGAGACGGGTCGGGGAGGGACCTACGAGCAGTACTTC	CASSETGRGGTYEQYF
TRBV7-9	NA	TRBJ2-4	TRBD2	TGTGCCAGCAGCTCGACTAGCGGGGGAGCCAAAAACATTCAGTACTTC	CASSSTSGGAKNIQYF
TRBV5-1	few	TRBJ1-4	NA	TGCGCCAGCAGCTTGTTTGGAGGGGTCGATGAAAAACTGTTTTTT	CASSLFGGVDEKLFF
TRBV20-1	NA	TRBJ1-1	NA	TGCAGTGCTAGGGAGAGCACTGAAGCTTTCTTT	CSARESTEAFF
TRBV6-5	few	TRBJ2-7	NA	TGTGCCAGCAGTTTCGCCGACAGTATTGGTCACTACGAGCAGTACTTC	CASSFADSIGHYEQYF
TRBV7-9	NA	TRBJ2-2	TRBD1	TGTGCCAGCAGCCGCCCAGGGGGCTGGTCCGGGGAGCTGTTTTTT	CASSRPGGWSGELFF
TRBV28	few	TRBJ2-7	NA	TGTGCCAGCAGTTCAGGGACCCACGAGCAGTACTTC	CASSSGTHEQYF
TRBV6-5	few	TRBJ2-7	NA	TGTGCCAGCAGTTACTCGGGCATCTCCTACGAGCAGTACTTC	CASSYSGISYEQYF
TRBV7-9	NA	TRBJ2-3	TRBD1	TGTGCCAGCAGCGGGGACAGGGCATCCACAGATACGCAGTATTTT	CASSGDRASTDTQYF
TRBV5-1	few	TRBJ2-1	NA	TGCGCCAGCAGCTTGGTGTCCGGGGGAGACTACAATGAGCAGTTCTTC	CASSLVSGGDYNEQFF
TRBV9	few	TRBJ2-3	NA	TGTGCCAGCAGCGTACGAGGGGTAGGCACAGATACGCAGTATTTT	CASSVRGVGTDTQYF